The next 14 T cell receptor beta chains were all read from a single sample in a study of blood T cells in healthy people across ages. The use of a sample-barcoded 5' primer and a J-beta primer mix characterized a second PCR of about 6 to 11 cycles. TCRdb itself ran the 5' RACE reads through MiXCR, one entry per CDR3 protein. The sample lists over 1,500,000 distinct CDR3 sequences; about 50% were seen once. Input material: blood. Receptors originate from a woman between 40 and 55 years old in good health.

The V call is TRBV29-1, the J call TRBJ1-1; perhaps TRBD1 as D (5 bases). Per the germline V gene, CDR1 is SQVTM and CDR2 is ANQGSEA. This CDR3 contains 14 residues. V was shortened by 3 bases and J by 6 bases, with 17 bases between the two germline ends. The CDR3 here is CSVDRGRFSAEAFF. In DNA, the CDR3 is TGCAGCGTTGACCGGGGCAGGTTTTCTGCTGAAGCTTTCTTT.

CDR3 region: CATSPPYNSPLHF. The CDR3 DNA reads as TGTGCCACCAGCCCTCCATACAATTCACCCCTCCACTTT. The gene calls are TRBV15 and TRBJ1-6; D is undetermined. With 5 bases removed from V and 7 bases from J, the gap between germline ends came to 9 bases. Germline values: CDR1 LNHNV, CDR2 YYDKDF (reference sequence). The length of the CDR3 is 13 residues.

This chain joins TRBV7-9 and TRBJ1-2; D not resolved. V gave up 5 bases and J gave up 8 bases, with 15 bases separating them. Germline CDR1 is SEHNR and CDR2 is FQNEAQ (reference sequence). This CDR3 contains 13 residues. CDR3 sequence (DNA): TGTGCCAGCAGCCCTACGGCCCGGAGGGGCTACACCTTC. Translation gives CASSPTARRGYTF.

This clonotype occurred many times. The V call is TRBV3-1, the J call TRBJ2-5, with D maybe TRBD1 (5 bases). The CDR3 sequence is 17 residues long. Trimming took 2 bases from V and 4 from J, leaving 20 bases between them. Germline V lookup: CDR1 LGHDT, CDR2 YNNKEL (reference sequence). The DNA of the CDR3 is TGTGCCAGCAGCCAAAACCCTTCCATGGGTGGGGCAGAGACCCAGTACTTC. Its translation is CASSQNPSMGGAETQYF.

The table lists this clonotype with a few counts. V gene TRBV20-1 combines with J gene TRBJ2-7, with 7 bases identical to TRBD1. Germline V CDR1 and CDR2: DFQATT, SNEGSKA (reference sequence). The CDR3 sequence is 14 residues long. J gave up 3 bases and V 3 bases, and 8 bases lay outside the gene matches. The CDR3 nucleotides are TGCAGTGCTAGGGTCCGGGACAGCAACTACGAGCAGTACTTC. Its translation: CSARVRDSNYEQYF.

The chain employs TRBV24-1 and TRBJ2-5, with 7 bases matching TRBD1. Germline CDR1 is KGHDR and CDR2 is SFDVKD. After removal of 2 bases from V and 4 bases from J, the junction contained 6 bases not matched to a gene. There are 15 residues in the CDR3. The chain's CDR3 is CATSDSGTARETQYF. As DNA, the CDR3 is TGTGCCACCAGTGATTCCGGGACAGCAAGAGAGACCCAGTACTTC.

V and J are TRBV15 and TRBJ1-5, with 7 nucleotides matching TRBD1. V dropped 4 bases and J dropped 6; count of bases not matched to a gene: 0. The CDR3 has 12 amino acids. Germline V gene lookup returns CDR1 LNHNV and CDR2 YYDKDF (reference sequence). This CDR3 is CATSNRGQPQHF. The DNA of the CDR3 is TGTGCCACCAGCAACAGGGGTCAGCCCCAGCATTTT.

The J gene is TRBJ2-3, the V gene TRBV7-2, with D possibly TRBD2 on 6 matching bases. The CDR3 has 17 residues. The ends were cut back, 3 bases at V and 0 bases at J, with 16 bases in the middle. CDR1 and CDR2 (germline): SGHTA, FQGNSA. The CDR3 spells CASSFPTDGTSTDTQYF. The CDR3 DNA reads as TGTGCCAGCAGCTTCCCAACGGACGGGACTAGCACAGATACGCAGTATTTT.

This clonotype was counted between two and nine times. This chain connects TRBV6-2 or TRBV6-3 to TRBJ2-5; TRBD1 matches at 7 bases. The CDR3 consists of 16 residues. Germline CDR1 is MNHEY and CDR2 is SVGEGT. V lost 5 bases, J lost 2 bases, and 11 bases stayed unmatched. The CDR3 DNA sequence: TGTGCCAGCAGTCGAGCCGGGACAGAGAGTCAAGAGACCCAGTACTTC. It yields the protein CASSRAGTESQETQYF.

The gene calls are TRBV7-2 and TRBJ2-3; D gene uncertain. CDR1 and CDR2 (germline): SGHTA, FQGNSA. Trimming shortened V by 4 bases and J by 2 bases, and 10 bases separated the two germline ends. The CDR3 runs to 14 residues. This CDR3 reads CASSSQLNTDTQYF. As DNA, the CDR3 is TGTGCCAGCAGCTCTCAACTGAACACAGATACGCAGTATTTT.

This clonotype was detected only a few times. The V gene is TRBV5-1, the J gene TRBJ2-3; D not certain. This CDR3 region has 12 residues. V lost 7 bases to trimming and J lost 4 bases, with 10 bases between them. Germline lookup yields CDR1 SGHRS and CDR2 YFSETQ. The CDR3 region is CASSENSDTQYF. The CDR3 DNA reads TGCGCCAGCTCGGAGAATTCAGATACGCAGTATTTT.

This chain connects TRBV10-3 to TRBJ2-1, with a weak D call TRBD2 (7 bases). Trimming took off 3 bases at V and 8 bases at J, with 14 bases between the two ends. The germline CDR1 and CDR2 sequences are ENHRY and SYGVKD. The CDR3 contains 14 residues. The CDR3 DNA is TGTGCCATCAGTGAACGGGGGGCACGGGATGAGCAGTTCTTC. Translation: CAISERGARDEQFF.

V is TRBV20-1 and J is TRBJ1-5; the match to TRBD1 covers 12 bases. Germline assignment: CDR1 DFQATT and CDR2 SNEGSKA (reference sequence). This CDR3 has 15 amino acids. Losses at the gene ends were 5 bases for V and 9 bases for J; bases not matched to a gene: 11. The CDR3, as DNA: TGCAGTGCTTTCCCGGGACAGGGGGCAAGTGCGCCCCAGCATTTT. This gives the protein CSAFPGQGASAPQHF.

The chain couples TRBV4-2 to TRBJ1-2; 8 nucleotides line up with TRBD1. The germline CDR1 and CDR2 sequences are LGHNA and YNFKEQ. With 4 bases clipped from V and 5 bases from J, the junction kept 15 bases outside the gene matches. The CDR3 length is 17 residues. The CDR3 reads CASSLPGTGSLGYGYTF. CDR3 DNA: TGTGCCAGCAGCCTCCCAGGGACAGGATCCTTAGGGTATGGCTACACCTTC.